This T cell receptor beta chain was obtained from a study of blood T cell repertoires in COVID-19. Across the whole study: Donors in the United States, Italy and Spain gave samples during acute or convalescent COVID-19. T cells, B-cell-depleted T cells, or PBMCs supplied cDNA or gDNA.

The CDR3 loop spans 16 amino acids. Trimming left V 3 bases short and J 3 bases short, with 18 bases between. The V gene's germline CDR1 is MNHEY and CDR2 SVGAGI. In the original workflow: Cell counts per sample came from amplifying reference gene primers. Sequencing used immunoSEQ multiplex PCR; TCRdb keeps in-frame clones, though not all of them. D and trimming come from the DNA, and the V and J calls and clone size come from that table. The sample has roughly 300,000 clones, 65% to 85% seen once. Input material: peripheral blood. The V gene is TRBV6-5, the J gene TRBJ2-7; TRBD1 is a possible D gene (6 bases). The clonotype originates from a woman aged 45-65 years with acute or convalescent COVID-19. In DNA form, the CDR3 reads TGTGCCAGCAGTTATTCTCTTCGGACAGCCCTCTACGAGCAGTACGTC. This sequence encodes CASSYSLRTALYEQYV.